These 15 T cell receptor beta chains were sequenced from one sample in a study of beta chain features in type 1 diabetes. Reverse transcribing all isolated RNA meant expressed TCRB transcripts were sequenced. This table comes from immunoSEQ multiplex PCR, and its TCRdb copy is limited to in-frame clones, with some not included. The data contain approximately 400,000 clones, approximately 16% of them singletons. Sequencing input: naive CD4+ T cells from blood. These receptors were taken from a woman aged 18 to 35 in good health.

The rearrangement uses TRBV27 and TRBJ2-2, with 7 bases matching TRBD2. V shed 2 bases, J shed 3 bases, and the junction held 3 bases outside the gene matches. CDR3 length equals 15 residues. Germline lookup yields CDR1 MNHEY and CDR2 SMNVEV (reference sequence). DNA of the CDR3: TGTGCCAGCAGTTTACGGGGGAGGGACACCGGGGAGCTGTTTTTT. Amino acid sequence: CASSLRGRDTGELFF.

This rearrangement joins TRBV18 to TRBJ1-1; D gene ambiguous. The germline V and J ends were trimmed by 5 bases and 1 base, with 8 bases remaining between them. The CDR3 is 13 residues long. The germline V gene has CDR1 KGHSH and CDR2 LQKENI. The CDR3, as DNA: TGTGCCAGCTCAACCCATAGGAACACTGAAGCTTTCTTT. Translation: CASSTHRNTEAFF.

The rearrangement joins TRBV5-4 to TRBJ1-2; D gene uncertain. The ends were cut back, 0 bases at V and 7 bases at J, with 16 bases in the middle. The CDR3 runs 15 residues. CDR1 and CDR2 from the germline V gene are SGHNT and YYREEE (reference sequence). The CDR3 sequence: CASSLELASAAGYTF. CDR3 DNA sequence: TGTGCCAGCAGCTTGGAGCTAGCGTCCGCAGCTGGCTACACCTTC.

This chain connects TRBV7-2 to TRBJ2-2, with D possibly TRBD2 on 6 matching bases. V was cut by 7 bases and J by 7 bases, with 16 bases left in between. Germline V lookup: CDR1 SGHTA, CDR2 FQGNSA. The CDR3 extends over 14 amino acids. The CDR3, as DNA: TGTGCCAGCATAGATGCGGGGCTAGTCGGGGAGCTGTTTTTT. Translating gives CASIDAGLVGELFF.

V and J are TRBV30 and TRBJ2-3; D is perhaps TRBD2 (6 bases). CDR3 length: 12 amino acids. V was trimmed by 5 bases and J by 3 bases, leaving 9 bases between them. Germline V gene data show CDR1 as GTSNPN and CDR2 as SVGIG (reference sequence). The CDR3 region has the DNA TGTGCCTGGGAGCGGGCTACAGATACGCAGTATTTT. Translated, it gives CAWERATDTQYF.

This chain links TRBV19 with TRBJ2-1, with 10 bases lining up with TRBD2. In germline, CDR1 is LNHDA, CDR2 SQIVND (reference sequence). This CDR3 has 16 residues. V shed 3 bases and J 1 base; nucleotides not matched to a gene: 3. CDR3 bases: TGTGCCAGTAGTATGGGTAGCGGGAGGTCCTACAATGAGCAGTTCTTC. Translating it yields CASSMGSGRSYNEQFF.

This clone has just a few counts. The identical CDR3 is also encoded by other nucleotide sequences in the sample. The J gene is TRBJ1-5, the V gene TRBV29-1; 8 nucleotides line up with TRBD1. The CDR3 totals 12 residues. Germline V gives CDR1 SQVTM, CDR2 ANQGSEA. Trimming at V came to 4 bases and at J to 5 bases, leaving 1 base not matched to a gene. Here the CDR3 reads CSVGQGYQPQHF. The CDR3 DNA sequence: TGCAGCGTTGGACAGGGGTATCAGCCCCAGCATTTT. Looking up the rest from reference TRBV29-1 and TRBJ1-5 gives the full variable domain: SAVISQKPSRDICQRGTSLTIQCQVDSQVTMMFWYRQQPGQSLTLIATANQGSEATYESGFVIDKFPISRPNLTFSTLTVSNMSPEDSSIYLCSVGQGYQPQHFGDGTRLSIL.

The CDR3 here is CASSENGFRGTYTDTQYF. DNA of the CDR3: TGTGCCAGCAGTGAAAACGGGTTTCGGGGGACTTACACAGATACGCAGTATTTT. The V call is TRBV2, the J call TRBJ2-3, with a weak D call TRBD2 (6 bases). The CDR3 runs 18 residues. Trimming pared 2 bases from V and 2 bases from J, leaving 20 bases between. The germline gives CDR1 SNHLY, CDR2 FYNNEI.

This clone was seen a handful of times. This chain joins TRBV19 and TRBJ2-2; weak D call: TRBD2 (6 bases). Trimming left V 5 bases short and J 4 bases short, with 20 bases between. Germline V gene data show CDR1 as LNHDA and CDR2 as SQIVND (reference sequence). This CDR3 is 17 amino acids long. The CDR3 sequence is CASSPVRARGSTGELFF. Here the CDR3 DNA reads TGTGCCAGTAGTCCCGTTCGGGCCCGGGGGTCCACCGGGGAGCTGTTTTTT.

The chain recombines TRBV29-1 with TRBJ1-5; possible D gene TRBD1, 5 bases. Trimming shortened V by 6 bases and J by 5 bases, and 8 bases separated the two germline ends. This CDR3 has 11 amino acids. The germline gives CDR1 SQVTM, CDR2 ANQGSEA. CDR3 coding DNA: TGCAGCGTCGGAGGGGATCAGCCCCAGCATTTT. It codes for CSVGGDQPQHF.

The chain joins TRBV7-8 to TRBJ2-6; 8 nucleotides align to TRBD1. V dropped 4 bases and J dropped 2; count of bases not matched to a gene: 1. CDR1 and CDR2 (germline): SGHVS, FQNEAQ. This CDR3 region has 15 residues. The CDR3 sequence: CASSSTGAGANVLTF. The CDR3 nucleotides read TGTGCCAGCAGCTCGACAGGGGCTGGGGCCAACGTCCTGACTTTC.

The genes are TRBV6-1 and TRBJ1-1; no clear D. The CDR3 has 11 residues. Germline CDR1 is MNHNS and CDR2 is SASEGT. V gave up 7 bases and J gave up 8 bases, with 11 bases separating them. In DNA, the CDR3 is TGTGCCAGCAAGCATCTCAACGAAGCTTTCTTT. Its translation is CASKHLNEAFF.

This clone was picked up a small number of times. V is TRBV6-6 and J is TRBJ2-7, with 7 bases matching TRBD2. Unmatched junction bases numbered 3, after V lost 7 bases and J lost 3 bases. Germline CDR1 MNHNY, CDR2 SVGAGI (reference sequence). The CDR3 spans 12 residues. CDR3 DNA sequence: TGTGCCAGCACTGGGGGGGGCTACGAGCAGTACTTC. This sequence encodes CASTGGGYEQYF.

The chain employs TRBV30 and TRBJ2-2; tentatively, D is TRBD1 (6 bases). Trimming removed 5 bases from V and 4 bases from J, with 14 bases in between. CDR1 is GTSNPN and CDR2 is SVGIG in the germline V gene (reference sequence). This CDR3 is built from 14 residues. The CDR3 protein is CAWLGASLTGELFF. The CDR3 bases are TGTGCCTGGTTGGGGGCCTCACTCACCGGGGAGCTGTTTTTT. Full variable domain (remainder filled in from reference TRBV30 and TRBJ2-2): SQTIHQWPATLVQPVGSPLSLECTVEGTSNPNLYWYRQAAGRGLQLLFYSVGIGQISSEVPQNLSASRPQDRQFILSSKKLLLSDSGFYLCAWLGASLTGELFFGEGSRLTVL.

CDR3 sequence: CASSVWTGQYQETQYF. CDR3 nucleotide sequence: TGTGCCAGCAGCGTCTGGACAGGACAGTACCAAGAGACCCAGTACTTC. The chain joins TRBV28 to TRBJ2-5; 7 bases map to TRBD1. Germline CDR1 is MDHEN and CDR2 is SYDVKM. The CDR3 covers 16 residues. With V trimmed by 6 bases and J by 0 bases, 10 bases remained unmatched.